This is a list of T cell receptor beta chains from one sample in a study of T-cell memory formation after mild COVID-19. One entry per CDR3 protein, called by TCRdb with MiXCR from the 5' RACE reads. This sample has roughly 350,000 distinct CDR3 sequences, with roughly 21% found just once. The sequencing input was PBMCs or a T cell subset sorted from them (not recorded which). The origin of the receptors is an adult woman who had mild COVID-19 (a few samples of this study predate the infection). Cell type and time point are not known. CDR3s include the opening cysteine and the closing phenylalanine or tryptophan. Fields, in order: D gene, J gene, clone size, V gene, CDR3 length, CDR3 protein, CDR3 DNA. The D gene is left open where the match is weak. Size is stated for part of the rows, as once, few or many counts, or as a class when the clone is expanded.

D gene: .
J gene: TRBJ2-7
clone size: .
V gene: TRBV29-1
CDR3 length: 13
CDR3 protein: CSVVGGISYEQYF
CDR3 DNA: TGCAGCGTTGTGGGCGGAATCTCCTACGAGCAGTACTTC

D gene: TRBD2
J gene: TRBJ2-7
clone size: few
V gene: TRBV6-2/TRBV6-3
CDR3 length: 15
CDR3 protein: CASSHLGLALYEQYF
CDR3 DNA: TGTGCCAGCAGCCACTTGGGACTAGCCCTCTACGAGCAGTACTTC

D gene: .
J gene: TRBJ2-5
clone size: .
V gene: TRBV9
CDR3 length: 16
CDR3 protein: CASSVDPGRRQETQYF
CDR3 DNA: TGTGCCAGCAGCGTAGACCCGGGGAGGCGGCAAGAGACCCAGTACTTC

D gene: TRBD2
J gene: TRBJ2-1
clone size: few
V gene: TRBV3-1
CDR3 length: 18
CDR3 protein: CASSQAFGLAGGTNEQFF
CDR3 DNA: TGTGCCAGCAGCCAAGCCTTCGGCCTAGCGGGAGGAACCAATGAGCAGTTCTTC

D gene: TRBD1
J gene: TRBJ2-7
clone size: .
V gene: TRBV7-9
CDR3 length: 17
CDR3 protein: CASSSSDPGQGPYEQYF
CDR3 DNA: TGTGCCAGCAGCTCTTCAGATCCCGGACAGGGACCCTACGAGCAGTACTTC

D gene: TRBD1
J gene: TRBJ1-2
clone size: .
V gene: TRBV7-2
CDR3 length: 17
CDR3 protein: CASSSRRAGGTNYGYTF
CDR3 DNA: TGTGCCAGCAGCTCTCGAAGGGCAGGGGGAACTAACTATGGCTACACCTTC

D gene: .
J gene: TRBJ2-7
clone size: few
V gene: TRBV15
CDR3 length: 15
CDR3 protein: CATSRVGGDPYEQYF
CDR3 DNA: TGTGCCACCAGCAGAGTCGGGGGCGACCCCTACGAGCAGTACTTC

D gene: TRBD2
J gene: TRBJ2-1
clone size: few
V gene: TRBV7-2
CDR3 length: 14
CDR3 protein: CASSLTTSVNEQFF
CDR3 DNA: TGTGCCAGCAGCCTAACCACTAGCGTCAATGAGCAGTTCTTC

D gene: .
J gene: TRBJ1-5
clone size: .
V gene: TRBV24-1
CDR3 length: 14
CDR3 protein: CATSDSDPNQPQHF
CDR3 DNA: TGTGCCACCAGTGATTCGGACCCGAATCAGCCCCAGCATTTT

D gene: .
J gene: TRBJ2-1
clone size: many
V gene: TRBV5-8
CDR3 length: 14
CDR3 protein: CASSFRQSYNEQFF
CDR3 DNA: TGTGCCAGCAGCTTTCGACAATCCTACAATGAGCAGTTCTTC

D gene: .
J gene: TRBJ2-3
clone size: many
V gene: TRBV5-4
CDR3 length: 13
CDR3 protein: CASAAGMTDTQYF
CDR3 DNA: TGTGCCAGCGCGGCGGGGATGACAGATACGCAGTATTTT

D gene: TRBD2
J gene: TRBJ2-7
clone size: .
V gene: TRBV6-2/TRBV6-3
CDR3 length: 15
CDR3 protein: CASSYKTGGSYEQYF
CDR3 DNA: TGTGCCAGCAGTTACAAGACGGGAGGGTCCTACGAGCAGTACTTC

D gene: .
J gene: TRBJ2-3
clone size: .
V gene: TRBV6-2/TRBV6-3
CDR3 length: 12
CDR3 protein: CASSYPDDTQYF
CDR3 DNA: TGTGCCAGCAGTTACCCTGACGATACGCAGTATTTT

D gene: .
J gene: TRBJ2-5
clone size: .
V gene: TRBV24-1
CDR3 length: 16
CDR3 protein: CATSDSPGGDQETQYF
CDR3 DNA: TGTGCCACCAGTGACTCCCCAGGAGGGGACCAAGAGACCCAGTACTTC

D gene: .
J gene: TRBJ1-4
clone size: few
V gene: TRBV4-3
CDR3 length: 17
CDR3 protein: CASSRTSSIATNEKLFF
CDR3 DNA: TGCGCCAGCAGCCGTACCTCCTCGATTGCAACTAATGAAAAACTGTTTTTT

D gene: TRBD2
J gene: TRBJ2-3
clone size: .
V gene: TRBV11-3
CDR3 length: 15
CDR3 protein: CASSRSTGGTDTQYF
CDR3 DNA: TGTGCCAGCAGCCGATCGACGGGGGGAACAGATACGCAGTATTTT

D gene: .
J gene: TRBJ2-7
clone size: few
V gene: TRBV29-1
CDR3 length: 11
CDR3 protein: CSVAVTYEQYF
CDR3 DNA: TGCAGCGTTGCCGTTACCTACGAGCAGTACTTC

D gene: TRBD1
J gene: TRBJ2-1
clone size: .
V gene: TRBV7-8
CDR3 length: 19
CDR3 protein: CASSLRPLVGDRGYNEQFF
CDR3 DNA: TGTGCCAGCAGCTTGAGACCCCTAGTTGGGGACAGAGGATACAATGAGCAGTTCTTC

D gene: .
J gene: TRBJ2-3
clone size: many
V gene: TRBV23-1
CDR3 length: 11
CDR3 protein: CASSQLDTQYF
CDR3 DNA: TGCGCCAGCAGTCAACTAGATACGCAGTATTTT

D gene: .
J gene: TRBJ2-1
clone size: .
V gene: TRBV18
CDR3 length: 15
CDR3 protein: CASSAGTTTYNEQFF
CDR3 DNA: TGTGCCAGCTCAGCCGGGACCACCACCTACAATGAGCAGTTCTTC

D gene: TRBD1
J gene: TRBJ1-4
clone size: .
V gene: TRBV20-1
CDR3 length: 16
CDR3 protein: CSARDGWGQGNEKLFF
CDR3 DNA: TGCAGTGCTAGAGATGGTTGGGGACAGGGGAATGAAAAACTGTTTTTT

D gene: TRBD2
J gene: TRBJ2-7
clone size: few
V gene: TRBV10-3
CDR3 length: 15
CDR3 protein: CAISVTSGGAYEQYF
CDR3 DNA: TGTGCCATCAGTGTAACTAGCGGGGGGGCCTACGAGCAGTACTTC

D gene: .
J gene: TRBJ1-1
clone size: .
V gene: TRBV7-8
CDR3 length: 15
CDR3 protein: CASSAWSFGNTEAFF
CDR3 DNA: TGTGCCAGCAGCGCCTGGTCTTTCGGGAACACTGAAGCTTTCTTT

D gene: .
J gene: TRBJ1-1
clone size: .
V gene: TRBV5-4
CDR3 length: 14
CDR3 protein: CASSSLDRNTEAFF
CDR3 DNA: TGTGCCAGCAGCTCCCTGGACAGAAACACTGAAGCTTTCTTT